This T cell receptor (beta chain) appears in the sequencing data of a study of metastatic and nonmetastatic thyroid tumors. This clone appeared many times. With MiXCR, TCRdb called clones anew from the PCR reads. The profile shows 30,000 to 50,000 clones, roughly 13% of them singletons. All patients were untreated before thyroid surgery. The CDR3 extends over 13 amino acids. V lost 8 bases, J lost 7 bases, and 15 bases lay in between. Germline-derived CDR1 and CDR2 are SEHNR and FQNEAQ (reference sequence). The V and J genes are TRBV7-9 and TRBJ1-5, with D unresolved. Sequenced material: blood. This TCR was recovered from a female donor with papillary thyroid cancer or a benign thyroid nodule (not recorded which). Some clones in this sample may be carry-over from other donors' samples. CDR3: CASPRPRGQPQHF. CDR3 nucleotides: TGTGCCAGCCCACGACCTCGCGGGCAGCCCCAGCATTTT.